This TCR beta chain was sequenced for a study of CD8+ T cells in alopecia areata. Study at large: Those patients who were treated received oral tofacitinib, which was given at 5 to 10 mg twice daily for moderate-to-severe alopecia areata. General study findings and limits: Mouse data revealed clearer TCR sharing than patient data did, a gap possibly tied to HLA. In lesional scalp, particularly from alopecia totalis/universalis, clonality was higher than in normal scalp.

TCR sequencing used cDNA made by reverse transcription of extracted RNA. The assay was immunoSEQ multiplex PCR, and TCRdb's table has in-frame clones only and misses some. The repertoire consists of roughly 190,000 clones, with around 64% occurring once and the leading ten covering 1.3%. This clone was observed a handful of times. Its cognate antigen is unknown. Treatment here: oral pan-JAK inhibitor, 5-10 mg twice daily. Sorted populations comprised CD4+ and CD8+ T cells obtained from PBMCs. The material sequenced was CD4+ T cells sorted from blood, taken around week 47, from a patient treated with tofacitinib. This TCR came from a human donor with alopecia areata.

DNA for the CDR3: TGTGCCAGCAGTTTCCCCCTCGGCGGGGGGTACTCCTACGAGCAGTACTTC. It is translated as CASSFPLGGGYSYEQYF. The rearrangement links TRBV28 to TRBJ2-7, with 8 positions matching TRBD2. The CDR3 has 17 amino acids. The ends lost 3 bases at V and 0 bases at J; junction bases unmatched: 10. Germline-derived CDR1 and CDR2 are MDHEN and SYDVKM.